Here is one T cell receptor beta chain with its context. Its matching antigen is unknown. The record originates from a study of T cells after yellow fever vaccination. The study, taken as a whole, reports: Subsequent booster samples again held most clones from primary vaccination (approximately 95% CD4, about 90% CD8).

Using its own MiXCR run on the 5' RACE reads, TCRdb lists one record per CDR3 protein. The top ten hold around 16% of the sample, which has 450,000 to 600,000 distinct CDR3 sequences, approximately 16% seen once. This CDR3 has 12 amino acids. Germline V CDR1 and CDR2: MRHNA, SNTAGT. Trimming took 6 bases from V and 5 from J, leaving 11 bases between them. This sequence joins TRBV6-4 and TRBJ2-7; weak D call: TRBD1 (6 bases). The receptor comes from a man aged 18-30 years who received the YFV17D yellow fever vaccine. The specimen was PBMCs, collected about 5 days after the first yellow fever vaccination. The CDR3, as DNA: TGTGCCAGCAGAACAGGGTCCGACGAGCAGTACTTC. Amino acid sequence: CASRTGSDEQYF.